The 22 T cell receptor beta chains in this list originate from one sample, sequenced in a study of blood T cells in healthy people across ages. For the second PCR, which ran for 7 to 11 cycles, a sample-barcoded 5' primer and a J-beta primer mix were used. MiXCR, run by TCRdb on the 5' RACE reads, gives a single entry per CDR3 protein. The data contain around 900,000 distinct CDR3 sequences, roughly 51% of them singletons. Sequencing used blood. These receptor sequences come from a woman in her fifties or sixties in good health.

The chain is built from TRBV14 and TRBJ2-2, with no clear D. V lost 5 bases and J lost 4, with 8 bases in between. This CDR3 region has 13 residues. CDR1 is SGHDN and CDR2 is FVKESK in the germline V gene. The CDR3 region is CASSTTFTGELFF. The CDR3 DNA reads as TGTGCCAGCAGCACCACGTTCACCGGGGAGCTGTTTTTT. Full variable domain (rest looked up from reference TRBV14 and TRBJ2-2): EAGVTQFPSHSVIEKGQTVTLRCDPISGHDNLYWYRRVMGKEIKFLLHFVKESKQDESGMPNNRFLAERTGGTYSTLKVQPAELEDSGVYFCASSTTFTGELFFGEGSRLTVL.

This chain links TRBV9 with TRBJ1-1, with D unclear. Germline CDR1 reads SGDLS; CDR2 reads YYNGEE. V was pared by 4 bases and J by 0 bases, with 10 bases between. The CDR3 length is 14 residues. This CDR3 reads CASSSQQMNTEAFF. CDR3 coding DNA: TGTGCCAGCAGCAGTCAGCAGATGAACACTGAAGCTTTCTTT.

J is TRBJ2-7 and V is TRBV7-9; D is unclear. The length of the CDR3 is 12 residues. The germline CDR1 and CDR2 sequences are SEHNR and FQNEAQ (reference sequence). The V end was cut by 5 bases, the J end by 7 bases, with 12 bases between. CDR3 region: CASSLAASEQYF. CDR3 nucleotide sequence: TGTGCCAGCAGCCTGGCCGCGAGTGAGCAGTACTTC.

The chain has TRBV21-1 and TRBJ2-3; the table calls TRBD2, which could not be checked here. TRBV21-1 is a known pseudogene. The CDR3 runs 16 residues. The CDR3 coding sequence is TGTGCCGGCAGCAAAGAGGCTAGCGCGAGCACAGATACGCAGTATTTT. This codes for CAGSKEASASTDTQYF.

The chain is built from TRBV11-1 and TRBJ2-1, with 7 bases matching TRBD2. The J call may not be correct, given that the DNA end is closer to TRBJ2-7. The CDR3 covers 21 residues. Germline V gene lookup returns CDR1 SGHAT and CDR2 FQDESV (reference sequence). The CDR3 DNA reads TGTGCCAGCAGCTTCGGTCCCCCTAGCGGAAGACGGGCCGGGATTCACAATGAGCAGTACTTC. It translates to CASSFGPPSGRRAGIHNEQYF.

This clonotype was detected a few times. Written as DNA, the CDR3 is TGCAGTGCTAGGAGTGGGGGGCGCCAAGAGACCCAGTACTTC. Its protein is CSARSGGRQETQYF. This sequence joins TRBV20-1 and TRBJ2-5; D is perhaps TRBD1 or TRBD2 (6 bases each). Per the germline V gene, CDR1 is DFQATT and CDR2 is SNEGSKA (reference sequence). The CDR3 has 14 residues. Trimming removed 3 bases at V and 1 base at J, with 12 bases between.

Turning to this clonotype: An end of the junction differs from the germline gene, which may be a read error. The J gene is TRBJ1-2, the V gene TRBV28, with TRBD1 as a possible D gene (5 bases). CDR3 size: 14 residues. Germline loops: CDR1 MDHEN, CDR2 SYDVKM. CDR3 loop: CAGSLFQGIYGYTF. CDR3 sequence (DNA): TGTGCCGGCAGTTTATTTCAGGGTATCTATGGCTACACCTTC.

Comment on this clonotype: Its ends do not fully match the called genes, so a read error is possible. The V gene is TRBV6-2 or TRBV6-3, the J gene TRBJ2-5; D is tentatively TRBD1 or TRBD2 (5 bases each). The CDR3 loop spans 13 amino acids. CDR1 and CDR2 from the germline V gene are MNHEY and SVGEGT. The CDR3 DNA reads as TGTGCCTGCAGTCGGGACGCGAACAATGAGCAGTACTTC. Its translation: CACSRDANNEQYF.

The chain uses TRBV30 and TRBJ2-7, with D hard to call. Germline values: CDR1 GTSNPN, CDR2 SVGIG (reference sequence). Deletions cut 0 bases from V and 3 bases from J, with 15 bases between. This CDR3 comprises 15 residues. The CDR3: CAWSVRILEFYEQYF. The CDR3 region has the DNA TGTGCCTGGAGTGTACGGATCCTTGAGTTCTACGAGCAGTACTTC.

The chain combines TRBV6-5 with TRBJ2-7; 7 positions match TRBD2. The length of the CDR3 is 14 residues. Germline V gives CDR1 MNHEY, CDR2 SVGAGI. The V and J ends lost 2 bases and 2 bases, in that order; junction bases with no gene match: 3. The CDR3 sequence is CASSYAGDPYEQYF. CDR3 nucleotides: TGTGCCAGCAGTTACGCGGGAGATCCCTACGAGCAGTACTTC.

The chain employs TRBV30 and TRBJ2-5, with 7 bases identical to TRBD1. After removal of 8 bases from V and 11 bases from J, the junction contained 14 bases not matched to a gene. CDR1 and CDR2 from the germline V gene are GTSNPN and SVGIG (reference sequence). The CDR3 has 12 residues. For the CDR3, the DNA is TGTGCCGACCGGGACAGAAACAATGAGCAGTACTTC. The encoded protein is CADRDRNNEQYF.

Only a few counts were recorded for this clonotype. The chain has TRBV9 and TRBJ2-3, with TRBD1 as a possible D gene (5 bases). The CDR3 spans 16 residues. The germline V gene has CDR1 SGDLS and CDR2 YYNGEE. Trimming pared 0 bases from V and 2 bases from J, leaving 13 bases between. CDR3 sequence reads: CASSVGTGMATDTQYF. The DNA of the CDR3 is TGTGCCAGCAGCGTAGGTACAGGAATGGCCACAGATACGCAGTATTTT. Variable domain in full (rest from reference TRBV9 and TRBJ2-3): DSGVTQTPKHLITATGQRVTLRCSPRSGDLSVYWYQQSLDQGLQFLIQYYNGEERAKGNILERFSAQQFPDLHSELNLSSLELGDSALYFCASSVGTGMATDTQYFGPGTRLTVL.

The chain is built from TRBV7-2 and TRBJ2-7; D gene unclear. The better agreement between TRBJ2-4 and the DNA end casts doubt on the J call. The length of the CDR3 is 14 residues. Germline loops: CDR1 SGHTA, CDR2 FQGNSA. CDR3 nucleotides: TGTGCCAGCAGCTTAGTTGGGGTGGGAAACATTCAGTACTTC. Amino acid sequence: CASSLVGVGNIQYF.

This clonotype came up once. This rearrangement joins TRBV3-1 to TRBJ2-1, with 12 bases identical to TRBD2. CDR3 size: 18 residues. The junction had 9 bases not matched to a gene; V was cut back by 2 bases and J by 4 bases. Germline CDR1 is LGHDT and CDR2 is YNNKEL (reference sequence). CDR3 nucleotides: TGTGCCAGCAGCCAATTCCTTCTCGGACTAGCGGGGTACAATGAGCAGTTCTTC. Protein product: CASSQFLLGLAGYNEQFF.

In DNA form, the CDR3 reads TGTGCCAGCAGCTTAGGAGGACAGGGGTACGGTCAGCCCCAGCATTTT. The encoded protein is CASSLGGQGYGQPQHF. The chain employs TRBV11-2 and TRBJ1-5; 9 bases are a match to TRBD1. V shed 1 base, J shed 6 bases, and the junction held 7 bases outside the gene matches. CDR3 length: 16 amino acids. The germline V gene encodes CDR1 SGHAT and CDR2 FQNNGV.

As DNA, the CDR3 is TGTGCCAGCAGTTTAAAGATAGGCCCCTCCTACGAGCAGTACTTC. It specifies CASSLKIGPSYEQYF. This chain uses TRBV27 with TRBJ2-7; no clear D. Germline values: CDR1 MNHEY, CDR2 SMNVEV (reference sequence). There are 15 residues in the CDR3. V lost 2 bases and J lost 0, with 11 bases in between.

The chain recombines TRBV12-3 or TRBV12-4 with TRBJ2-2; 10 bases are shared with TRBD2. Trimming cost V 6 bases and J 3 bases; bases outside gene matches: 7. The CDR3 has 16 residues. The CDR3 region has the DNA TGTGCCAGCAGCCCTAGCGGGAGTGGGTACACCGGGGAGCTGTTTTTT. It encodes CASSPSGSGYTGELFF.

This clonotype was detected only a few times. The chain combines TRBV6-6 with TRBJ1-5; tentatively, D is TRBD1 (5 bases). Per germline, CDR1 MNHNY and CDR2 SVGAGI (reference sequence). Deletions cut 2 bases from V and 6 bases from J, with 11 bases between. CDR3 size: 14 residues. CDR3 sequence: CASSYGTKGQPQHF. Written as DNA, the CDR3 is TGTGCCAGCAGTTACGGGACCAAAGGTCAGCCCCAGCATTTT.

The CDR3 DNA reads TGTGCCAGCAGCCTTCGGACAGGGGTCGATGAGCAGTTCTTC. It yields the protein CASSLRTGVDEQFF. The chain carries TRBV3-1 and TRBJ2-1, with 9 bases matching TRBD1. From germline, CDR1 is LGHDT and CDR2 YNNKEL (reference sequence). V lost 4 bases to trimming and J lost 8 bases; unmatched junction nucleotides: 6. This CDR3 has 14 amino acids.

Regarding this clonotype: This may be a read error, as it is one base from a much larger clone. This chain uses TRBV12-3 or TRBV12-4 with TRBJ2-7; D remains unclear. The length of the CDR3 is 11 residues. In DNA, the CDR3 is TGTACCAGCAGCATCCTCTACGAGCAGTACTTC. Translated: CTSSILYEQYF.

As to this clonotype: This could be a read error, since a much larger clone is one nucleotide away. The genes are TRBV4-2 and TRBJ2-1; 16 positions match TRBD2. V dropped 3 bases and J dropped 6; count of bases not matched to a gene: 2. Per the germline V gene, CDR1 is LGHNA and CDR2 is YNFKEQ. There are 16 residues in the CDR3. CDR3 sequence reads: CASSQGLAGGGNEQFF. CDR3 DNA: TGTGCCAGCAGCCAGGGACTAGCGGGGGGGGGCAATGAGCAGTTCTTC.

The sample holds a few counts of this clonotype. The rearrangement uses TRBV4-1 and TRBJ2-1; 10 nucleotides match TRBD2. The germline CDR1 and CDR2 sequences are MGHRA and YSYEKL. V lost 2 bases and J lost 1; bases outside the gene matches: 17. The CDR3 loop spans 21 amino acids. CDR3 sequence (DNA): TGCGCCAGCAGCCAACACATAGCGGGAGGCCTCAGGCCCTCTTCCTACAATGAGCAGTTCTTC. This codes for CASSQHIAGGLRPSSYNEQFF.